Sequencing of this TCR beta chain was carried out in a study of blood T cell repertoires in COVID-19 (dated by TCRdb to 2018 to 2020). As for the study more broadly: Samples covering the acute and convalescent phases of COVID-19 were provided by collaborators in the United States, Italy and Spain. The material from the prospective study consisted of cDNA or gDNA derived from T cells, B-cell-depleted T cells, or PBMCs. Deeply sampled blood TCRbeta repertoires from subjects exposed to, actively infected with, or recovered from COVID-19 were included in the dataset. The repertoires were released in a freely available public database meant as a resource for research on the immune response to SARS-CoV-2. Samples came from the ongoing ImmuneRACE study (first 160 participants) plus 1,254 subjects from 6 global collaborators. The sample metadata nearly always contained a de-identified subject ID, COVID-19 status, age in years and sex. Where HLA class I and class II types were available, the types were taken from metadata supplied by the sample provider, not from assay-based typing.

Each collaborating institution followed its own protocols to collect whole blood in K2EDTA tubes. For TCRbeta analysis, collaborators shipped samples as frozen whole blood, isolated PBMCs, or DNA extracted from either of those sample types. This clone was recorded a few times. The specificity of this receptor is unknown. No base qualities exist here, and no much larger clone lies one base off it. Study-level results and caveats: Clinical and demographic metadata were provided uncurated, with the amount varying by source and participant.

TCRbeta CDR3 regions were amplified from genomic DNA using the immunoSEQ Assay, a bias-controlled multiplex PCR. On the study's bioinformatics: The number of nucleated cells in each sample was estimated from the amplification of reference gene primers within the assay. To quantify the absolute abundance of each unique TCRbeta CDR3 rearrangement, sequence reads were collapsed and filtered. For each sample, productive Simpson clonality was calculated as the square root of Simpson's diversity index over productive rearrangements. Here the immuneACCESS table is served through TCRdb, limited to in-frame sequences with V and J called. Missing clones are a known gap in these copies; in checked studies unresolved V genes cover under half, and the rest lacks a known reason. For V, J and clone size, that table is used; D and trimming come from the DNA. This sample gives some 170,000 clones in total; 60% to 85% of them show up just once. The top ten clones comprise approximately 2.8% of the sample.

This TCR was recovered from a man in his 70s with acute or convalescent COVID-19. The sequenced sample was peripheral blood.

Here the CDR3 is given as CASSHADRSLYEQYF. The DNA reads TGCGCCAGCAGCCATGCCGACAGGAGCCTCTACGAGCAGTACTTC. The chain joins TRBV4-1 to TRBJ2-7, with TRBD1 tentatively as D gene (6 bases match). The germline V gene provides CDR1 MGHRA and CDR2 YSYEKL. The cysteine opens and the phenylalanine closes a CDR3 of 15 amino acids. Only the CDR3 portion is preserved as DNA: 45 bases, with reading frame beginning at the first base. The trim is 3 bases for V and 3 bases for J, with a gap of 15 bases between the germline ends.